These 22 T cell receptor beta chains came from one sample sequenced in a study of cytomegalovirus exposure and HLA in healthy donors. Method: immunoSEQ multiplex PCR; TCRdb's copy keeps in-frame clones and lacks some. The sample carries a few hundred thousand clones, about 90% recorded once. Sequencing was performed on PBMCs. The receptors were sampled from a woman aged 18-29 years in good health and CMV-seronegative.

The genes are TRBV9 and TRBJ1-4, with a tentative D call TRBD1 (5 bases). The V gene lost 7 bases and the J gene lost 0 bases, with 10 bases spanning the gap. The CDR3 is made up of 14 amino acids. CDR1 and CDR2 (germline): SGDLS, YYNGEE. The CDR3: CASGTGTTNEKLFF. The CDR3 bases are TGTGCCAGCGGAACAGGAACAACTAATGAAAAACTGTTTTTT.

The chain uses TRBV29-1 and TRBJ2-7; 7 nucleotides align to TRBD1. From germline, CDR1 is SQVTM and CDR2 ANQGSEA. The CDR3 contains 14 residues. The V segment lost 7 bases and the J segment 3 bases; nucleotides outside the gene matches: 12. The CDR3 DNA reads as TGCAGCGCCCGAGTCGGGACAGCTAACTACGAGCAGTACTTC. Amino acid sequence: CSARVGTANYEQYF.

V and J are TRBV7-9 and TRBJ2-1; D is ambiguous. V lost 1 base, J lost 6 bases, and 7 bases lay in between. The CDR3 extends over 13 amino acids. The V gene's germline CDR1 is SEHNR and CDR2 FQNEAQ (reference sequence). CDR3 in amino acids: CASSLGQFNEQFF. The CDR3 bases are TGTGCCAGCAGCTTAGGTCAGTTCAATGAGCAGTTCTTC.

CDR3 sequence (DNA): TGTGCCAGCAGTACCATCGGGACAGGGGTCCGCTACGAGCAGTACTTC. This encodes CASSTIGTGVRYEQYF. This rearrangement joins TRBV28 to TRBJ2-7; 10 bases line up with TRBD1. CDR1 and CDR2 (germline): MDHEN, SYDVKM. The CDR3 loop spans 16 amino acids. The V gene end was trimmed by 5 bases and the J gene end by 3 bases; junction bases not matched to a gene: 10. Filled out from reference TRBV28 and TRBJ2-7, the complete variable domain reads DVKVTQSSRYLVKRTGEKVFLECVQDMDHENMFWYRQDPGLGLRLIYFSYDVKMKEKGDIPEGYSVSREKKERFSLILESASTNQTSMYLCASSTIGTGVRYEQYFGPGTRLTVT.

This chain connects TRBV5-4 to TRBJ1-2; D gene unclear. V was pared by 0 bases and J by 3 bases, with 21 bases between. The length of the CDR3 is 18 residues. Germline-derived CDR1 and CDR2 are SGHNT and YYREEE (reference sequence). CDR3 DNA: TGTGCCAGCAGCTTGGCCCCGGGGAGAGGAACCTTTGACTATGGCTACACCTTC. It specifies CASSLAPGRGTFDYGYTF.

The rearrangement uses TRBV27 and TRBJ2-3; no reliable D call. Germline values: CDR1 MNHEY, CDR2 SMNVEV (reference sequence). V lost 4 bases to trimming and J lost 2 bases, with 13 bases between them. CDR3 length: 15 residues. This chain's CDR3 is CASSWSNGYTDTQYF. The CDR3 bases are TGTGCCAGCAGTTGGAGCAACGGTTACACAGATACGCAGTATTTT.

The chain combines TRBV4-1 with TRBJ2-2; weak D call: TRBD1 (5 bases). The V end lost 0 bases, the J end lost 3 bases, and 11 bases lay between the germline ends. The germline V gene encodes CDR1 MGHRA and CDR2 YSYEKL. This CDR3 spans 16 amino acids. The CDR3 loop is CASSQDQGVHTGELFF. The DNA for the CDR3 is TGCGCCAGCAGCCAAGATCAAGGGGTACACACCGGGGAGCTGTTTTTT.

The chain combines TRBV2 with TRBJ2-7; D possibly corresponds to TRBD1 (6 bases). From germline, CDR1 is SNHLY and CDR2 FYNNEI. V gave up 8 bases and J gave up 1 base, with 21 bases separating them. CDR3 length equals 16 residues. CDR3 amino acids: CASRVRGKNRSYEQYF. CDR3 in DNA: TGTGCCAGCCGGGTCAGGGGAAAAAATCGTTCCTACGAGCAGTACTTC.

This chain links TRBV5-6 with TRBJ1-1, with TRBD1 as a possible D gene (6 bases). Trimming took 0 bases from V and 6 from J, leaving 15 bases between them. The CDR3 extends over 15 amino acids. From germline, CDR1 is SGHDT and CDR2 YYEEEE. CDR3 in DNA: TGTGCCAGCAGCTTGGCCGACAGGCCGGGCGCTGAAGCTTTCTTT. It is translated as CASSLADRPGAEAFF. Based on the CDR3 plus reference TRBV5-6 and TRBJ1-1, the full variable domain is DAGVTQSPTHLIKTRGQQVTLRCSPKSGHDTVSWYQQALGQGPQFIFQYYEEEERQRGNFPDRFSGHQFPNYSSELNVNALLLGDSALYLCASSLADRPGAEAFFGQGTRLTVV.

This chain links TRBV2 with TRBJ2-5, with 9 bases identical to TRBD1. V was pared by 7 bases and J by 4 bases, with 16 bases of the junction left unmatched. Germline CDR1 and CDR2: SNHLY and FYNNEI. This CDR3 is built from 17 residues. The CDR3 protein is CASIDPYNRGHGETQYF. As DNA, the CDR3 is TGTGCCAGCATCGACCCGTACAACAGGGGGCACGGAGAGACCCAGTACTTC.

The chain is built from TRBV25-1 and TRBJ2-1; 11 bases map to TRBD2. Per germline, CDR1 MGHDK and CDR2 SYGVNS. The CDR3 totals 16 residues. The V and J ends lost 4 bases and 10 bases, in that order; junction bases with no gene match: 12. CDR3 nucleotide sequence: TGTGCCAGCAGTGTCGCCCGACTAGCGGGAAGTCAGGAGCAGTTCTTC. As protein: CASSVARLAGSQEQFF. The whole variable domain, filled in from reference TRBV25-1 and TRBJ2-1, reads EADIYQTPRYLVIGTGKKITLECSQTMGHDKMYWYQQDPGMELHLIHYSYGVNSTEKGDLSSESTVSRIRTEHFPLTLESARPSHTSQYLCASSVARLAGSQEQFFGPGTRLTVL.

This clone was recorded a few times. The chain recombines TRBV6-1 with TRBJ2-1, with TRBD2 matching 14 bases. The CDR3 sequence is 15 residues long. Germline CDR1 is MNHNS and CDR2 is SASEGT. After removal of 2 bases from V and 14 bases from J, the junction contained 8 bases not matched to a gene. CDR3 protein: CASSEITGTSGSKFF. The CDR3 DNA is TGTGCCAGCAGTGAAATAACCGGGACTAGCGGGAGTAAGTTCTTC.

This chain joins TRBV28 and TRBJ2-7; 7 positions match TRBD2. Losses at the gene ends were 9 bases for V and 6 bases for J; bases not matched to a gene: 11. Germline V gene sequence: CDR1 MDHEN, CDR2 SYDVKM. The CDR3 consists of 13 residues. CDR3 sequence (DNA): TGTGCCAGTAAGGCTCTGAGGGAGGGCGAGCAGTACTTC. It specifies CASKALREGEQYF. Full variable domain (missing parts from reference TRBV28 and TRBJ2-7): DVKVTQSSRYLVKRTGEKVFLECVQDMDHENMFWYRQDPGLGLRLIYFSYDVKMKEKGDIPEGYSVSREKKERFSLILESASTNQTSMYLCASKALREGEQYFGPGTRLTVT.

The chain couples TRBV28 to TRBJ2-1; TRBD2 matches at 7 bases. J lost 10 bases, V lost 3 bases, and 9 bases had no gene match. This CDR3 comprises 14 residues. Germline CDR1 reads MDHEN; CDR2 reads SYDVKM. CDR3: CASSLSLAVVEQFF. The CDR3 DNA is TGTGCCAGCAGTTTGAGTCTAGCGGTAGTAGAGCAGTTCTTC.

The J gene is TRBJ1-2, the V gene TRBV5-6; D may be TRBD1 (6 bases). Germline V gene lookup returns CDR1 SGHDT and CDR2 YYEEEE. This CDR3 comprises 14 residues. Trimming removed 6 bases at V and 3 bases at J, with 15 bases between. Here the CDR3 DNA reads TGTGCCAGCACCACAGTGAGGGGGTACTATGGCTACACCTTC. It translates to CASTTVRGYYGYTF.

The V gene is TRBV9, the J gene TRBJ2-2; 9 nucleotides line up with TRBD2. The CDR3 loop spans 15 amino acids. V shed 0 bases and J 8 bases; nucleotides not matched to a gene: 5. Germline V lookup: CDR1 SGDLS, CDR2 YYNGEE. The CDR3 loop reads CASSVVVSGRGELFF. The CDR3 DNA follows: TGTGCCAGCAGCGTAGTCGTTAGCGGGAGAGGGGAGCTGTTTTTT. The variable domain in full, completed from reference TRBV9 and TRBJ2-2, reads DSGVTQTPKHLITATGQRVTLRCSPRSGDLSVYWYQQSLDQGLQFLIQYYNGEERAKGNILERFSAQQFPDLHSELNLSSLELGDSALYFCASSVVVSGRGELFFGEGSRLTVL.

This clone was seen just once. The rearrangement uses TRBV5-4 and TRBJ2-1; D is uncertain. V shed 5 bases and J shed 9 bases, with 21 bases lying between them. The CDR3 runs 15 residues. CDR1 SGHNT and CDR2 YYREEE come from the germline V gene (reference sequence). CDR3: CASSPSVTSSGEQFF. The CDR3 nucleotides are TGTGCCAGCAGTCCATCGGTGACTTCCTCGGGTGAGCAGTTCTTC.

The chain carries TRBV5-1 and TRBJ1-5; a weak D match, TRBD1 (5 bases). Trimming left V 1 base short and J 5 bases short, with 16 bases between. The germline V gene has CDR1 SGHRS and CDR2 YFSETQ. The CDR3 length is 16 residues. CDR3 protein: CASSLSGDLSHQPQHF. The CDR3, as DNA: TGCGCCAGCAGCTTGTCCGGGGACTTATCGCATCAGCCCCAGCATTTT.

This chain connects TRBV9 to TRBJ2-7, with D maybe TRBD2 (6 bases). The CDR3 contains 14 residues. Trimming removed 4 bases from V and 1 base from J, with 12 bases in between. The V gene's germline CDR1 is SGDLS and CDR2 YYNGEE. CDR3 region: CASSPSSGSYEQYF. The CDR3 DNA follows: TGTGCCAGCAGCCCAAGTAGCGGTTCCTACGAGCAGTACTTC.

For this clone: Other nucleotide sequences in the sample specify the same CDR3. The chain uses TRBV27 and TRBJ1-1; D gene ambiguous. V shed 4 bases and J shed 3 bases, with 3 bases lying between them. The CDR3 sequence is 11 residues long. Germline V CDR1 and CDR2: MNHEY, SMNVEV (reference sequence). CDR3 bases: TGTGCCAGCAGTTCCTACACTGAAGCTTTCTTT. It yields the protein CASSSYTEAFF.

This chain uses TRBV5-1 with TRBJ1-4; 7 nucleotides match TRBD1. Germline V gene sequence: CDR1 SGHRS, CDR2 YFSETQ. The CDR3 is 16 amino acids. The trim removed 4 bases at V and 5 bases at J, leaving 11 bases unmatched. CDR3 region: CASSRDRMALNEKLFF. CDR3 coding DNA: TGCGCCAGCAGCCGGGACAGAATGGCCCTGAATGAAAAACTGTTTTTT.

The chain employs TRBV30 and TRBJ1-5; TRBD1 might be the D (5 bases). This CDR3 is 12 amino acids long. V was cut by 4 bases and J by 4 bases, with 8 bases left in between. The germline V gene encodes CDR1 GTSNPN and CDR2 SVGIG (reference sequence). The CDR3 reads CAWTRGNQPQHF. The CDR3 nucleotides read TGTGCCTGGACCCGGGGGAATCAGCCCCAGCATTTT.